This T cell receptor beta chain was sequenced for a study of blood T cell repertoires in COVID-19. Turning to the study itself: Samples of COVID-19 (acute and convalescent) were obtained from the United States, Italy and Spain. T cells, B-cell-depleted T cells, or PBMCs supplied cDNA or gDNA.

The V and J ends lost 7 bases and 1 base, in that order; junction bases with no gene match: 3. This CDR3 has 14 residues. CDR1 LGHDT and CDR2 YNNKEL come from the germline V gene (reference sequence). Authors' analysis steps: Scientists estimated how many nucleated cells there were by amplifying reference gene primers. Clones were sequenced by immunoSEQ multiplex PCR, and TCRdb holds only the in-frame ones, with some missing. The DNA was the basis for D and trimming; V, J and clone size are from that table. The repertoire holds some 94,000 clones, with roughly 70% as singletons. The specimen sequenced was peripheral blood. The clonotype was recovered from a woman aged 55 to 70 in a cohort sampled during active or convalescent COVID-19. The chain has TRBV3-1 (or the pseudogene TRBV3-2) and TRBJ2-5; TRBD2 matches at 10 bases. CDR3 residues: CASKSSGGQETQYF. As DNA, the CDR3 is TGTGCCAGCAAATCTAGCGGGGGCCAAGAGACCCAGTACTTC.